Listed below are T cell receptor beta chains from one sample, sequenced in a study of response to subunit inactivated influenza vaccine. Each CDR3 protein is one row after TCRdb ran MiXCR on the RT-PCR reads. This table has roughly 670,000 distinct CDR3 sequences, 14% appearing once. This specimen consisted of PBMCs from blood, obtained around 15 days before vaccination. The receptors originated from a man aged 50 to 59 who received an inactivated influenza vaccine. The conserved cysteine and the conserved F or W are not part of the CDR3 here. The listing skips clone size in some rows; elsewhere it reads once, few, many or a size class.

few	TRBV27	ASTNYNEQF
.	TRBV20-1	SARRTGGLGGELF
few	TRBV7-2	ASSSYSANRGETQY
.	TRBV12-3/TRBV12-4	ACSSGTYNEQF
few	TRBV18	ASSSGTVDTGELF
many	TRBV10-3	AISDPRDTASYEQY
once	TRBV4-1	ASSQGITAGDTDTQY
.	TRBV10-3	AINPGQNTGELF
many	TRBV7-2	ASSPGPQETQY
.	TRBV7-8	ASSLTVIGLYGYT
.	TRBV7-2	ASSLALAGGTGTQY
many	TRBV5-1	ASSFSVPQETQY
.	TRBV15	ATSLLRGAYNEQF
.	TRBV28	ASSEPTGYEQY
.	TRBV4-1	ASSPSRLAYEQF
few	TRBV4-2	ASSQALGTGELF
.	TRBV7-2	ASSSTGGDYGYT
.	TRBV20-1	SATSGPYYEQY
.	TRBV20-1	SARDHRGLVSVEAF
.	TRBV5-1	ASSRHSTDTQY
few	TRBV29-1	SVYRTGWRTQY
.	TRBV28	ASTIVGQVGSRANVLT
.	TRBV7-2	ASSHRVAGGPDTQY
.	TRBV4-3	ASSQDGAGASTDTQY
.	TRBV4-1	ASSPVGPNSPLH
.	TRBV5-1	ASSFGTGGNEQY
many	TRBV20-1	SARRTDESEAF
few	TRBV29-1	SVSTGGIFQETQY
many	TRBV4-3	ASSVYDSPRGEQF
few	TRBV12-3/TRBV12-4	ASSFLYTDTQY
few	TRBV6-2/TRBV6-3	ASSYSLYLAERTDTQY
.	TRBV5-6	ASSSSSGTAYYQPQH
many	TRBV12-3/TRBV12-4	ASSLTDSNQPQH
few	TRBV27	ASRDPGRTAHNSPLH
.	TRBV5-6	ASSFMNANYGYT
.	TRBV7-8	ASSLVNRQGANEKLF
few	TRBV6-2/TRBV6-3	ASSNPGPRNYGYT
few	TRBV5-1	ASSRQGTQYNEQF
.	TRBV4-1	ASSRGLAGEDTQY
few	TRBV2	ATSPLTGENEKLF
many	TRBV10-3	AISESWTGGNYGYT
.	TRBV7-2	ASSLVVKRETQY
.	TRBV9	ASSVVSGNEQF
many	TRBV13	ASGADTQY
.	TRBV21-1	ASSNLSQGEQY
.	TRBV18	ASSPRQSGEQY
.	TRBV4-2	ASSPPGTSGAAYEQY
few	TRBV6-2/TRBV6-3	ASSYFSGTRGEQF
few	TRBV9	ASSVAGAGNTEAF
many	TRBV6-1	ASSPGGLATGELF
many	TRBV7-9	ATSTVFTEQF
.	TRBV11-2	ASSSGRGAGMNTEAF
.	TRBV5-4	ASSPVQTGADTQY